Below are 25 T cell receptor beta chains sequenced from a single sample in a study of neurological immune-mediated disorders. TCRdb redid the calling of the 5' RACE reads with MiXCR, one entry per CDR3 protein. The sample consists of 15,000 to 20,000 distinct CDR3 sequences, approximately 12% of them appearing once. The specimen was CD8+ T cells from blood. Receptors were obtained from a woman between 45 and 60 years old in good health.

This clonotype was counted ten times or more. The chain recombines TRBV20-1 with TRBJ1-3, with D unresolved. The germline V and J ends were trimmed by 0 bases and 0 bases, with 9 bases remaining between them. The CDR3 has 15 amino acids. Germline-derived CDR1 and CDR2 are DFQATT and SNEGSKA (reference sequence). The CDR3 nucleotides read TGCAGTGCTAGAGATCTCCGGGTCTCTGGAAACACCATATATTTT. Translation gives CSARDLRVSGNTIYF.

Ten or more counts support this clonotype. The V and J genes are TRBV20-1 and TRBJ1-5, with TRBD1 identical over 8 bases. This CDR3 contains 16 residues. J was trimmed by 3 bases and V by 6 bases; bases with no gene match: 13. Looked up from germline, CDR1 is DFQATT and CDR2 is SNEGSKA (reference sequence). CDR3 in amino acids: CSATTGGGLSNQPQHF. The CDR3 nucleotides are TGCAGTGCGACTACAGGGGGAGGCCTCTCCAATCAGCCCCAGCATTTT.

Ten or more counts support this clonotype. The chain recombines TRBV28 with TRBJ1-4; tentatively, D is TRBD1 (5 bases). This CDR3 region has 15 residues. Germline V gene sequence: CDR1 MDHEN, CDR2 SYDVKM. V lost 6 bases, J lost 11 bases, and 22 bases lay in between. The CDR3 is CASSWGPRGQEKLFF. The CDR3 nucleotides are TGTGCCAGCAGCTGGGGACCCCGAGGCCAGGAGAAACTGTTTTTT.

This clonotype was detected ten times or more. The chain carries TRBV7-8 and TRBJ2-6, with D possibly TRBD1 on 6 matching bases. This CDR3 spans 18 amino acids. The V end lost 4 bases, the J end lost 0 bases, and 16 bases lay between the germline ends. CDR1 and CDR2 from the germline V gene are SGHVS and FQNEAQ. CDR3 sequence: CASSSPGELVSGANVLTF. CDR3 coding DNA: TGTGCCAGCAGCTCTCCAGGGGAGTTGGTCTCTGGGGCCAACGTCCTGACTTTC.

The genes are TRBV5-1 and TRBJ1-2; TRBD1 might be the D (6 bases). CDR1 is SGHRS, CDR2 YFSETQ, per germline. The CDR3 sequence is 15 residues long. V was cut by 4 bases and J by 2 bases, with 15 bases left in between. The CDR3 here is CASSIQDSGNYGYTF. The CDR3 coding sequence is TGCGCCAGCAGCATCCAGGACAGCGGGAACTATGGCTACACCTTC.

This clonotype was observed at least ten times. The V gene is TRBV5-1, the J gene TRBJ1-1, with TRBD1 matching 9 bases. Germline trimming cut 4 bases from V and 7 bases from J; bases unmatched to any gene: 8. Germline CDR1 is SGHRS and CDR2 is YFSETQ. This CDR3 spans 14 amino acids. CDR3 protein: CASSLRQGVVEAFF. The CDR3 coding sequence is TGCGCCAGCAGCCTACGACAGGGGGTGGTTGAAGCTTTCTTT. Complete variable domain (other parts from reference TRBV5-1 and TRBJ1-1): KAGVTQTPRYLIKTRGQQVTLSCSPISGHRSVSWYQQTPGQGLQFLFEYFSETQRNKGNFPGRFSGRQFSNSRSEMNVSTLELGDSALYLCASSLRQGVVEAFFGQGTRLTVV.

This clonotype was picked up many times. This sequence joins TRBV7-9 and TRBJ2-3; 9 nucleotides line up with TRBD1. This CDR3 comprises 17 residues. J gave up 2 bases and V 4 bases, and 10 bases lay outside the gene matches. In germline, CDR1 is SEHNR, CDR2 FQNEAQ (reference sequence). The CDR3 loop reads CASSSPDRGNPTDTQYF. CDR3 bases: TGTGCCAGCAGCTCCCCGGACAGGGGTAACCCCACAGATACGCAGTATTTT.

At least ten counts were recorded for this clonotype. The V and J genes are TRBV24-1 and TRBJ2-1, with 11 bases lining up with TRBD2. CDR1 is KGHDR, CDR2 SFDVKD, per germline. The CDR3 sequence is 17 residues long. The J segment lost 7 bases and the V segment lost 3 bases, leaving 10 bases of the junction unmatched. CDR3 sequence: CATSDPTSGTLGNEQFF. The CDR3 DNA sequence: TGTGCCACCAGTGATCCGACTAGCGGGACCCTTGGGAATGAGCAGTTCTTC.

This clonotype was recorded at least ten times. The chain recombines TRBV10-3 with TRBJ2-7; 9 bases are shared with TRBD1. The CDR3 has 15 residues. CDR1 and CDR2 from the germline V gene are ENHRY and SYGVKD. V gave up 2 bases and J gave up 5 bases; unmatched junction bases: 7. CDR3 protein: CAISEPGTGRHEQYF. CDR3 sequence (DNA): TGTGCCATCAGTGAGCCAGGGACAGGGCGGCACGAGCAGTACTTC.

This clonotype has a count of ten or more. This sequence joins TRBV20-1 and TRBJ2-1; 12 bases are shared with TRBD2. The length of the CDR3 is 17 residues. CDR1 DFQATT and CDR2 SNEGSKA come from the germline V gene (reference sequence). The junction had 5 bases not matched to a gene; V was cut back by 0 bases and J by 2 bases. CDR3 loop: CSARETTSGGPYNEQFF. CDR3 in DNA: TGCAGTGCTAGAGAAACGACTAGCGGGGGCCCCTACAATGAGCAGTTCTTC.

Many counts were recorded for this clonotype. The rearrangement uses TRBV20-1 and TRBJ2-4; unclear D gene. CDR1 and CDR2 from the germline V gene are DFQATT and SNEGSKA (reference sequence). V gave up 3 bases and J gave up 2 bases, with 8 bases separating them. This CDR3 is built from 13 residues. The CDR3 coding sequence is TGCAGTGCTAGGGATGGACCCAAAAACATTCAGTACTTC. It specifies CSARDGPKNIQYF.

This clonotype came up many times. The chain recombines TRBV7-2 with TRBJ1-2; maybe TRBD1 (5 bases). V lost 1 base and J 7 bases, leaving 13 bases between the germline ends. The CDR3 runs 14 residues. Germline lookup yields CDR1 SGHTA and CDR2 FQGNSA. In DNA form, the CDR3 reads TGTGCCAGCAGCTTAGGTGTCAGGGCCCCTGGCTACACCTTC. Translating it yields CASSLGVRAPGYTF.

The chain uses TRBV20-1 and TRBJ2-7; D tentatively reads TRBD1 or TRBD2 (5 bases each). Trimming shortened V by 3 bases and J by 7 bases, and 13 bases separated the two germline ends. The V gene's germline CDR1 is DFQATT and CDR2 SNEGSKA (reference sequence). The CDR3 runs 12 residues. The CDR3 DNA follows: TGCAGTGCTAGGGGACGGCTTCGGGAGCAGTACTTC. This encodes CSARGRLREQYF.

This clonotype has only a few counts. V is TRBV20-1 and J is TRBJ2-3, with 7 bases that match TRBD2. The CDR3 runs to 13 residues. The trim removed 5 bases at V and 1 base at J, leaving 3 bases unmatched. Germline V gene data show CDR1 as DFQATT and CDR2 as SNEGSKA (reference sequence). CDR3 in amino acids: CSAWGGGTDTQYF. As DNA, the CDR3 is TGCAGTGCTTGGGGGGGGGGCACAGATACGCAGTATTTT.

The chain recombines TRBV29-1 with TRBJ2-7, with TRBD2 identical over 7 bases. The germline V gene encodes CDR1 SQVTM and CDR2 ANQGSEA. The CDR3 runs to 13 residues. The trim removed 4 bases at V and 2 bases at J, leaving 5 bases unmatched. CDR3 in DNA: TGCAGCGTTGGGGGAGGGTTAACCTACGAGCAGTACTTC. Its translation is CSVGGGLTYEQYF.

This clonotype came up many times. The chain links TRBV7-3 to TRBJ2-1; 7 bases are a match to TRBD2. Trimming at V came to 3 bases and at J to 7 bases, leaving 3 bases not matched to a gene. The CDR3 consists of 13 residues. Germline V CDR1 and CDR2: SGHTA, FQGTGA. In nucleotides, the CDR3 is TGTGCCAGCAGCTTGGGGGGGGGTAATGAGCAGTTCTTC. This encodes CASSLGGGNEQFF. The full variable domain, rest sourced from reference TRBV7-3 and TRBJ2-1, is GAGVSQTPSNKVTEKGKYVELRCDPISGHTALYWYRQSLGQGPEFLIYFQGTGAADDSGLPNDRFFAVRPEGSVSTLKIQRTERGDSAVYLCASSLGGGNEQFFGPGTRLTVL.

This clonotype was seen ten or more times. V is TRBV7-3 and J is TRBJ2-5, with 9 bases fitting TRBD2. V lost 2 bases, J lost 5 bases, and 6 bases stayed unmatched. CDR1 and CDR2 from the germline V gene are SGHTA and FQGTGA. The CDR3 spans 15 residues. CDR3 sequence reads: CASSLAGGPGETQYF. CDR3 DNA sequence: TGTGCCAGCAGCTTAGCGGGAGGGCCGGGGGAGACCCAGTACTTC.

This clonotype was observed at least ten times. The chain uses TRBV27 and TRBJ2-3; D uncertain. V was shortened by 0 bases and J by 0 bases, with 19 bases between the two germline ends. This CDR3 contains 19 residues. Germline V CDR1 and CDR2: MNHEY, SMNVEV (reference sequence). The CDR3 nucleotides read TGTGCCAGCAGTTTATCTTACGGCCGCTCAGAATTTAGCACAGATACGCAGTATTTT. It specifies CASSLSYGRSEFSTDTQYF.

This clonotype was observed at least ten times. As DNA, the CDR3 is TGTGCCAGCAGTATAGGGACACCGAACACTGAAGCTTTCTTT. Residues: CASSIGTPNTEAFF. J is TRBJ1-1 and V is TRBV5-6; TRBD1 might be the D (6 bases). Trimming took off 5 bases at V and 1 base at J, with 12 bases between the two ends. CDR1 and CDR2 from the germline V gene are SGHDT and YYEEEE. There are 14 residues in the CDR3.

The V call is TRBV5-1, the J call TRBJ2-2, with 8 positions matching TRBD1. V shed 2 bases, J shed 3 bases, and the junction held 6 bases outside the gene matches. CDR3 length: 16 amino acids. Germline CDR1 reads SGHRS; CDR2 reads YFSETQ. The CDR3 reads CASSLGQGLDTGELFF. In DNA, the CDR3 is TGCGCCAGCAGCTTAGGACAGGGATTGGACACCGGGGAGCTGTTTTTT.

This clonotype was observed at least ten times. The V and J genes are TRBV5-5 and TRBJ2-1; D might be TRBD1 (5 bases). The germline gives CDR1 SGHKS, CDR2 YYEKEE (reference sequence). The ends were cut back, 5 bases at V and 6 bases at J, with 12 bases in the middle. The CDR3 has 13 residues. The CDR3 DNA reads as TGTGCCAGCAGTCACGACAGACCCAATGAGCAGTTCTTC. Encoded protein: CASSHDRPNEQFF.

This clonotype was seen a single time. The V gene is TRBV3-1, the J gene TRBJ1-1; 11 bases line up with TRBD1. The CDR3 runs 14 residues. The V gene's germline CDR1 is LGHDT and CDR2 YNNKEL (reference sequence). V was pared by 6 bases and J by 10 bases, with 10 bases of the junction left unmatched. The CDR3 DNA reads TGTGCCAGCAGTCCCGGGACAGGGGGTCGATCAGCTTTCTTT. Its translation is CASSPGTGGRSAFF.

This clonotype was found many times. The gene calls are TRBV6-2 or TRBV6-3 and TRBJ2-7; 10 bases are a match to TRBD2. The germline gives CDR1 MNHEY, CDR2 SVGEGT. The V gene end was trimmed by 8 bases and the J gene end by 11 bases; junction bases not matched to a gene: 6. The CDR3 runs 11 residues. CDR3 nucleotide sequence: TGTGCCAGCGGCTCCGGGACTAGCGAGTACTTC. Encoded protein: CASGSGTSEYF.

This clonotype showed up many times. V and J are TRBV5-5 and TRBJ2-3, with 8 bases aligning to TRBD2. This CDR3 is 14 amino acids long. The V gene's germline CDR1 is SGHKS and CDR2 YYEKEE (reference sequence). V shed 2 bases, J shed 6 bases, and the junction held 5 bases outside the gene matches. CDR3 in amino acids: CASSLFRGGDTQYF. CDR3 sequence (DNA): TGTGCCAGCAGCTTATTCCGGGGGGGGGATACGCAGTATTTT.

This clonotype was counted ten times or more. The gene calls are TRBV29-1 and TRBJ2-7; 11 bases agree with TRBD2. V was pared by 3 bases and J by 7 bases, with 5 bases of the junction left unmatched. This CDR3 has 13 amino acids. Germline CDR1 reads SQVTM; CDR2 reads ANQGSEA. Written as DNA, the CDR3 is TGCAGCGTTGAGCTAGCGGGAGGTTGGGAGCAGTACTTC. It encodes CSVELAGGWEQYF.